These 28 T cell receptor beta chains came from one sample sequenced in a study of cytomegalovirus exposure and HLA in healthy donors. Use of 60 Vbeta and 13 Jbeta primers characterized the PCR. TCRdb keeps only in-frame clones here, not all; method: immunoSEQ multiplex PCR. Of 85,000 to 100,000 clones listed, around four fifths are singletons. The sequencing sample was made of PBMCs. The receptors stem from a man aged 45-60 years in good health and CMV-seropositive.

The rearrangement links TRBV2 to TRBJ2-3, with 14 bases aligning to TRBD2. This CDR3 comprises 15 residues. J was trimmed by 6 bases and V by 1 base; bases with no gene match: 0. The germline V gene encodes CDR1 SNHLY and CDR2 FYNNEI. CDR3 in amino acids: CASSEGTSGGDTQYF. The CDR3 DNA sequence: TGTGCCAGCAGTGAAGGGACTAGCGGGGGGGATACGCAGTATTTT.

This chain connects TRBV7-9 to TRBJ1-5, with D unresolved. Germline V gene data show CDR1 as SEHNR and CDR2 as FQNEAQ (reference sequence). The ends were cut back, 5 bases at V and 5 bases at J, with 16 bases in the middle. The CDR3 totals 15 residues. The DNA for the CDR3 is TGTGCCAGCAGCCCCTTTATTGGGGAGGATCAGCCCCAGCATTTT. Its translation: CASSPFIGEDQPQHF.

This clone has just one count. This chain links TRBV7-6 with TRBJ2-2, with 8 positions matching TRBD2. Unmatched junction bases numbered 8, after V lost 5 bases and J lost 6 bases. CDR3 length: 15 amino acids. Germline-derived CDR1 and CDR2 are SGHVS and FNYEAQ. The CDR3 sequence is CASSQPGGRPGELFF. In nucleotides, the CDR3 is TGTGCCAGCAGCCAGCCGGGGGGGCGACCCGGGGAGCTGTTTTTT.

The V and J genes are TRBV19 and TRBJ1-2, with 8 positions matching TRBD1. J gave up 5 bases and V 5 bases, and 10 bases lay outside the gene matches. The germline CDR1 and CDR2 sequences are LNHDA and SQIVND (reference sequence). The CDR3 runs to 15 residues. DNA for the CDR3: TGTGCCAGTAGTCTCGCCGGGACAGGAAGGTATGGCTACACCTTC. It encodes CASSLAGTGRYGYTF.

The chain links TRBV30 to TRBJ2-5; D uncertain. The germline gives CDR1 GTSNPN, CDR2 SVGIG (reference sequence). Trimming removed 0 bases at V and 5 bases at J, with 13 bases between. The CDR3 loop spans 14 amino acids. CDR3: CAWSVRVMRETQYF. CDR3 DNA sequence: TGTGCCTGGAGTGTACGGGTGATGAGGGAGACCCAGTACTTC.

This chain links TRBV11-1 with TRBJ1-2; TRBD1 might be the D (6 bases). Per germline, CDR1 SGHAT and CDR2 FQDESV (reference sequence). The CDR3 length is 12 residues. V dropped 5 bases and J dropped 8 bases, with 12 bases sitting between them. DNA for the CDR3: TGTGCCAGCAGCCCTTCAGGGGACGGCTACACCTTC. Its protein product is CASSPSGDGYTF.

V is TRBV10-2 and J is TRBJ1-2, with 9 bases that match TRBD1. The CDR3 has 14 residues. Germline-derived CDR1 and CDR2 are WSHSY and SAAADI. The ends lost 7 bases at V and 2 bases at J; junction bases unmatched: 5. Written as DNA, the CDR3 is TGCGCCAGCACCCCGGGACAGGGAAACTATGGCTACACCTTC. Its translation: CASTPGQGNYGYTF.

The chain carries TRBV6-1 and TRBJ1-1; 10 nucleotides agree with TRBD1. Germline loops: CDR1 MNHNS, CDR2 SASEGT. The CDR3 runs to 13 residues. Trimming at V came to 7 bases and at J to 3 bases, leaving 2 bases not matched to a gene. Here the CDR3 DNA reads TGTGCCAGCACAGGGACAGGGGACACTGAAGCTTTCTTT. This gives the protein CASTGTGDTEAFF.

The CDR3 region has the DNA TGTGCCAGCAGTATCCGAGAACCAACCGGGGAGCTGTTTTTT. This sequence encodes CASSIREPTGELFF. This rearrangement joins TRBV6-6 to TRBJ2-2; D remains ambiguous. This CDR3 region has 14 residues. With 5 bases removed from V and 5 bases from J, the gap between germline ends came to 12 bases. Germline loops: CDR1 MNHNY, CDR2 SVGAGI (reference sequence).

The V gene is TRBV2, the J gene TRBJ2-1; 10 bases line up with TRBD2. Germline assignment: CDR1 SNHLY and CDR2 FYNNEI. V was pared by 10 bases and J by 5 bases, with 14 bases of the junction left unmatched. The CDR3 has 16 residues. CDR3 bases: TGTGCCACCCAACGACTAGCGGGCTTGGGGAACAATGAGCAGTTCTTC. It encodes CATQRLAGLGNNEQFF.

The rearrangement joins TRBV4-3 to TRBJ2-1; 13 nucleotides line up with TRBD2. The CDR3 is 17 amino acids. Germline loops: CDR1 LGHNA, CDR2 YSLEER. V lost 2 bases to trimming and J lost 7 bases; unmatched junction nucleotides: 8. The CDR3 loop is CASSQQTGLAGHNEQFF. In DNA, the CDR3 is TGCGCCAGCAGCCAACAGACGGGACTAGCGGGGCATAATGAGCAGTTCTTC.

CDR3 sequence reads: CASSLGSGNTEAFF. CDR3 bases: TGTGCCAGCAGCTTAGGATCAGGGAACACTGAAGCTTTCTTT. The chain has TRBV7-3 and TRBJ1-1; D remains ambiguous. Germline V CDR1 and CDR2: SGHTA, FQGTGA. The CDR3 is 14 residues long. Trimming shortened V by 2 bases and J by 1 base, and 8 bases separated the two germline ends. Using reference TRBV7-3 and TRBJ1-1 for the parts outside the CDR3, the full variable domain is GAGVSQTPSNKVTEKGKYVELRCDPISGHTALYWYRQSLGQGPEFLIYFQGTGAADDSGLPNDRFFAVRPEGSVSTLKIQRTERGDSAVYLCASSLGSGNTEAFFGQGTRLTVV.

V gene TRBV28 combines with J gene TRBJ1-1, with D hard to call. Germline V gives CDR1 MDHEN, CDR2 SYDVKM. With 5 bases removed from V and 5 bases from J, the gap between germline ends came to 18 bases. The length of the CDR3 is 15 residues. This CDR3 is CASSRPRRDGTEAFF. CDR3 sequence (DNA): TGTGCCAGCAGTCGGCCAAGGAGGGATGGGACTGAAGCTTTCTTT.

Concerning this clone: Germline and junction disagree at one end, which may indicate a read error. This chain connects TRBV19 to TRBJ1-1; D ambiguous. The V gene's germline CDR1 is LNHDA and CDR2 SQIVND (reference sequence). The CDR3 is 13 amino acids. CDR3 region: CASSDNRNTEAFF. CDR3 coding DNA: TGTGCCAGTAGTGATAACAGAAACACCGAAGCTTTCTTT.

The gene calls are TRBV29-1 and TRBJ2-7; TRBD1 is a possible D gene (6 bases). Germline V CDR1 and CDR2: SQVTM, ANQGSEA. CDR3 length: 13 amino acids. Trimming took 5 bases from V and 3 from J, leaving 14 bases between them. The CDR3 sequence is CSVTGLENYEQYF. As DNA, the CDR3 is TGCAGCGTTACAGGGTTAGAGAACTACGAGCAGTACTTC.

CDR3 nucleotide sequence: TGTGCCAGCAGTTCCCTTAAGGCGGGGGCGAGGGAGACCCAGTACTTC. Amino acids: CASSSLKAGARETQYF. This rearrangement joins TRBV27 to TRBJ2-5; a weak D match, TRBD2 (7 bases). V lost 4 bases and J 5 bases, leaving 20 bases between the germline ends. This CDR3 region has 16 residues. The germline gives CDR1 MNHEY, CDR2 SMNVEV (reference sequence).

As to this clone: The junction departs from germline at one end; a sequencing error may be responsible. The rearrangement joins TRBV19 to TRBJ1-5, with a possible D match to TRBD1 (5 bases). CDR1 is LNHDA and CDR2 is SQIVND in the germline V gene (reference sequence). This CDR3 comprises 13 residues. The CDR3 protein is CASSSTENQPQNF. As DNA, the CDR3 is TGTGCCAGTTCCTCGACAGAAAATCAGCCCCAGAATTTT.

This chain uses TRBV7-9 with TRBJ1-4; TRBD1 matches at 11 bases. This CDR3 has 14 amino acids. With 5 bases clipped from V and 8 bases from J, the junction kept 4 bases outside the gene matches. Germline lookup yields CDR1 SEHNR and CDR2 FQNEAQ (reference sequence). Here the CDR3 DNA reads TGTGCCAGCAGCCGGACAGGGGGCAACGAAAAACTGTTTTTT. Translating it yields CASSRTGGNEKLFF. Complete variable domain (other parts from reference TRBV7-9 and TRBJ1-4): DTGVSQNPRHKITKRGQNVTFRCDPISEHNRLYWYRQTLGQGPEFLTYFQNEAQLEKSRLLSDRFSAERPKGSFSTLEIQRTEQGDSAMYLCASSRTGGNEKLFFGSGTQLSVL.

V usage is TRBV28 and J usage is TRBJ2-1; 11 bases line up with TRBD1. V gave up 8 bases and J gave up 4 bases; unmatched junction bases: 4. Germline V lookup: CDR1 MDHEN, CDR2 SYDVKM. The CDR3 extends over 14 amino acids. The CDR3 protein is CASWTGGEYNEQFF. CDR3 in DNA: TGTGCCAGCTGGACAGGGGGCGAATACAATGAGCAGTTCTTC.

The V gene is TRBV27, the J gene TRBJ1-1, with TRBD1 matching 7 bases. Germline lookup yields CDR1 MNHEY and CDR2 SMNVEV (reference sequence). V lost 5 bases, J lost 3 bases, and 12 bases stayed unmatched. This CDR3 comprises 16 residues. CDR3 protein: CASSPWNRDSDTEAFF. The CDR3 nucleotides read TGTGCCAGCAGTCCCTGGAACCGGGACAGTGACACTGAAGCTTTCTTT.

This clone has only one observation. The chain links TRBV14 to TRBJ2-5; D perhaps matches TRBD2 (7 bases). The CDR3 has 19 residues. Germline loops: CDR1 SGHDN, CDR2 FVKESK. V lost 0 bases and J 2 bases, leaving 22 bases between the germline ends. CDR3 sequence reads: CASSQESGGRPVVQETQYF. CDR3 nucleotides: TGTGCCAGCAGCCAAGAGTCGGGGGGCCGCCCCGTAGTACAAGAGACCCAGTACTTC.

This clone is deemed medium-sized (0.01 to 0.1%). This specimen includes other DNA sequences encoding the same CDR3. The chain combines TRBV6-5 with TRBJ2-3, with 7 bases aligning to TRBD1. Trimming cost V 2 bases and J 2 bases; bases outside gene matches: 4. Germline lookup yields CDR1 MNHEY and CDR2 SVGAGI. The CDR3 has 15 residues. The CDR3 reads CASSYSGQVTDTQYF. The DNA for the CDR3 is TGTGCCAGCAGTTACAGCGGACAGGTCACAGATACGCAGTATTTT.

The gene calls are TRBV30 and TRBJ2-5; D gene unclear. TRBJ2-7 matches the DNA end more closely, so the J call is doubtful. Germline V gives CDR1 GTSNPN, CDR2 SVGIG (reference sequence). CDR3 length: 15 residues. The chain's CDR3 is CAWSVYGRSSYEQYF. The CDR3 nucleotides are TGTGCCTGGAGTGTATACGGAAGGAGCTCCTACGAGCAGTACTTC.

This clone was seen a few times. This chain links TRBV10-3 with TRBJ1-4; 9 nucleotides match TRBD1. Per the germline V gene, CDR1 is ENHRY and CDR2 is SYGVKD. This CDR3 comprises 13 residues. The V gene end was trimmed by 6 bases and the J gene end by 10 bases; junction bases not matched to a gene: 6. The CDR3 DNA is TGTGCCATCAGCTCGGACAGGGGAGGAAAACTGTTTTTT. This gives the protein CAISSDRGGKLFF.

This sequence joins TRBV7-9 and TRBJ1-5; the match to TRBD1 covers 9 bases. Germline V gene data show CDR1 as SEHNR and CDR2 as FQNEAQ (reference sequence). Germline trimming cut 4 bases from V and 7 bases from J; bases unmatched to any gene: 11. The CDR3 is 16 residues long. The CDR3 loop reads CASSSPGTGFGQPQHF. In nucleotides, the CDR3 is TGTGCCAGCAGCTCTCCCGGGACAGGGTTTGGGCAGCCCCAGCATTTT.

The chain recombines TRBV7-2 with TRBJ1-5; 7 bases fit TRBD1. The length of the CDR3 is 14 residues. Germline lookup yields CDR1 SGHTA and CDR2 FQGNSA. V trimming: 4 bases; J trimming: 4 bases; junction bases outside the gene matches: 4. CDR3: CASSSGQVNQPQHF. The CDR3 DNA follows: TGTGCCAGCAGCTCAGGACAGGTGAATCAGCCCCAGCATTTT.

By sample share, this clone is medium-sized (0.01 to 0.1%). The chain combines TRBV4-1 with TRBJ1-1; no definite D call. CDR1 and CDR2 from the germline V gene are MGHRA and YSYEKL. This CDR3 has 15 amino acids. Trimming removed 4 bases at V and 1 base at J, with 13 bases between. This CDR3 is CASSRELRENTEAFF. Here the CDR3 DNA reads TGCGCCAGCAGCCGGGAGCTTCGGGAGAACACTGAAGCTTTCTTT.

This sequence joins TRBV5-1 and TRBJ1-5; 8 bases line up with TRBD1. Germline loops: CDR1 SGHRS, CDR2 YFSETQ. V shed 4 bases, J shed 0 bases, and the junction held 6 bases outside the gene matches. The CDR3 spans 16 residues. CDR3 sequence: CASSGGTGDSNQPQHF. For the CDR3, the DNA is TGCGCCAGCAGCGGAGGGACAGGAGATAGCAATCAGCCCCAGCATTTT.